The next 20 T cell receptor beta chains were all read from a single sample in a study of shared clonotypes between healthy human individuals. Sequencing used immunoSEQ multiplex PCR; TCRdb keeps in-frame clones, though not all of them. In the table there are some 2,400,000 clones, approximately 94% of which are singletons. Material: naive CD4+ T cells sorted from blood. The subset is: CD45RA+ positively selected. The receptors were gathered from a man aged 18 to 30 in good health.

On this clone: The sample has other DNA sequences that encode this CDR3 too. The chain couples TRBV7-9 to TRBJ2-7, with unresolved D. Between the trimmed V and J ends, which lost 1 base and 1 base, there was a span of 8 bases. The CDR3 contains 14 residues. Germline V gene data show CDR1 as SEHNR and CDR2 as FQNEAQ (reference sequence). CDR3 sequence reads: CASSLGPGSYEQYF. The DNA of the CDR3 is TGTGCCAGCAGCTTAGGACCTGGATCCTACGAGCAGTACTTC.

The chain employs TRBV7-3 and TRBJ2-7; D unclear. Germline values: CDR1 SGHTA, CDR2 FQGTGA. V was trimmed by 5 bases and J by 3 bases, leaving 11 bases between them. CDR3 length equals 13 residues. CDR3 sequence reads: CASSPGAGYEQYF. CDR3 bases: TGTGCCAGCAGCCCCGGAGCAGGCTACGAGCAGTACTTC. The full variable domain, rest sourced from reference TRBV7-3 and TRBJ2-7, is GAGVSQTPSNKVTEKGKYVELRCDPISGHTALYWYRQSLGQGPEFLIYFQGTGAADDSGLPNDRFFAVRPEGSVSTLKIQRTERGDSAVYLCASSPGAGYEQYFGPGTRLTVT.

The CDR3, as DNA: TGCGCCAGCAGCCAGAGGGAGGGACAGACATTCGGCTACACCTTC. It yields the protein CASSQREGQTFGYTF. J is TRBJ1-2 and V is TRBV4-3, with TRBD1 matching over 7 bases. The CDR3 consists of 15 residues. Germline loops: CDR1 LGHNA, CDR2 YSLEER. V shed 3 bases, J shed 8 bases, and the junction held 12 bases outside the gene matches.

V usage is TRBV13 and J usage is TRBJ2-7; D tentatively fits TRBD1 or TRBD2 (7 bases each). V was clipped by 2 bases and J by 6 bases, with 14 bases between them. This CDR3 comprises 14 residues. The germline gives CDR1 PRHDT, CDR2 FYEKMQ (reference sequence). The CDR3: CASSLNRGGGEQYF. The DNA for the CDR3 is TGTGCCAGCAGCTTAAACAGGGGAGGGGGCGAGCAGTACTTC.

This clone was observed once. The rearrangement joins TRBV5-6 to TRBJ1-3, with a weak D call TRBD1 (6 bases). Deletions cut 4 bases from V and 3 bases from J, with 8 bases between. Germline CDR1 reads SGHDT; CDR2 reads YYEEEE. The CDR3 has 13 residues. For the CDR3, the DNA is TGTGCCAGCAGCGTACAGGGTGGAAACACCATATATTTT. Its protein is CASSVQGGNTIYF. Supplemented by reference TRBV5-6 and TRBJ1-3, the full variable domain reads DAGVTQSPTHLIKTRGQQVTLRCSPKSGHDTVSWYQQALGQGPQFIFQYYEEEERQRGNFPDRFSGHQFPNYSSELNVNALLLGDSALYLCASSVQGGNTIYFGEGSWLTVV.

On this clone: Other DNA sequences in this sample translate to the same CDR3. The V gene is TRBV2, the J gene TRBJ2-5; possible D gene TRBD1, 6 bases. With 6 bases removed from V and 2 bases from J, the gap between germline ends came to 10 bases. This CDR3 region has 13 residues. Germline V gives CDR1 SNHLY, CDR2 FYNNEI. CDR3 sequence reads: CASRLDSQETQYF. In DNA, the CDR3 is TGTGCCAGCAGGTTGGACAGTCAAGAGACCCAGTACTTC. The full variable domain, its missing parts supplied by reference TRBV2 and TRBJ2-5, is EPEVTQTPSHQVTQMGQEVILRCVPISNHLYFYWYRQILGQKVEFLVSFYNNEISEKSEIFDDQFSVERPDGSNFTLKIRSTKLEDSAMYFCASRLDSQETQYFGPGTRLLVL.

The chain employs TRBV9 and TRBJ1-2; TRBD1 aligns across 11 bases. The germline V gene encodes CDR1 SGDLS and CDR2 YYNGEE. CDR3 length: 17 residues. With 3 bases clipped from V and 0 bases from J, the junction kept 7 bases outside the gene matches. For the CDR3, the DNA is TGTGCCAGCAGCGACCGGACAGGGGGCAAACCTAACTATGGCTACACCTTC. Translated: CASSDRTGGKPNYGYTF.

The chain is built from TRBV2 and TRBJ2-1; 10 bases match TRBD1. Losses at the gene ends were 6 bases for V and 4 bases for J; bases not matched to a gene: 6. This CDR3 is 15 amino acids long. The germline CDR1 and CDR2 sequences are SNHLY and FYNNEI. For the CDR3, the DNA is TGTGCCAGCAGATTGGACAGGGGGTCTTACAATGAGCAGTTCTTC. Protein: CASRLDRGSYNEQFF.

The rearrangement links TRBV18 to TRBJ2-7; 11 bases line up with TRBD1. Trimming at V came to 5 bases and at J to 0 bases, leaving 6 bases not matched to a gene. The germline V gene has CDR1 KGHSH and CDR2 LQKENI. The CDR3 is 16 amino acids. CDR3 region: CASSYSGTGGSYEQYF. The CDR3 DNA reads TGTGCCAGCTCATATTCCGGGACAGGGGGCTCCTACGAGCAGTACTTC.

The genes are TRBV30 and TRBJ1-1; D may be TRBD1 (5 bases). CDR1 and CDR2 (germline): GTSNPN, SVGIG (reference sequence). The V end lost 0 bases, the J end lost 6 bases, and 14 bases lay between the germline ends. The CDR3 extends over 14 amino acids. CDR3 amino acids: CAWSVMGTFAEAFF. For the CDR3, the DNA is TGTGCCTGGAGTGTAATGGGGACGTTTGCTGAAGCTTTCTTT. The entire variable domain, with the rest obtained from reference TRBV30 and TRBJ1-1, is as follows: SQTIHQWPATLVQPVGSPLSLECTVEGTSNPNLYWYRQAAGRGLQLLFYSVGIGQISSEVPQNLSASRPQDRQFILSSKKLLLSDSGFYLCAWSVMGTFAEAFFGQGTRLTVV.

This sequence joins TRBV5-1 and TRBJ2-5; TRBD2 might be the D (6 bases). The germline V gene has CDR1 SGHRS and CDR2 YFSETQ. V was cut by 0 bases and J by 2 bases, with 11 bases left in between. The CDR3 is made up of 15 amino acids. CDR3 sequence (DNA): TGCGCCAGCAGCTTGGTAGCGGACCCACAAGAGACCCAGTACTTC. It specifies CASSLVADPQETQYF.

The CDR3 here is CAITKRQGGNTEAFF. The CDR3 nucleotides are TGTGCCATCACCAAGCGACAGGGCGGGAACACTGAAGCTTTCTTT. This rearrangement joins TRBV10-3 to TRBJ1-1; 7 bases match TRBD1. J gave up 1 base and V 7 bases, and 9 bases lay outside the gene matches. Germline CDR1 ENHRY, CDR2 SYGVKD. This CDR3 is built from 15 residues.

CDR3 nucleotides: TGTGCCAGCAGTTACCAAACATCGTTCGAGCAGTACTTC. Amino acids: CASSYQTSFEQYF. V is TRBV6-5 and J is TRBJ2-7, with D hard to call. The length of the CDR3 is 13 residues. The germline CDR1 and CDR2 sequences are MNHEY and SVGAGI. Trimming took off 2 bases at V and 6 bases at J, with 11 bases between the two ends.

The CDR3 loop is CASSVTGAYGYTF. In DNA form, the CDR3 reads TGTGCCAGCAGTGTTACAGGAGCCTATGGCTACACCTTC. V usage is TRBV28 and J usage is TRBJ1-2; tentatively, D is TRBD1 (5 bases). V was clipped by 5 bases and J by 4 bases, with 11 bases between them. The CDR3 contains 13 residues. Germline loops: CDR1 MDHEN, CDR2 SYDVKM.

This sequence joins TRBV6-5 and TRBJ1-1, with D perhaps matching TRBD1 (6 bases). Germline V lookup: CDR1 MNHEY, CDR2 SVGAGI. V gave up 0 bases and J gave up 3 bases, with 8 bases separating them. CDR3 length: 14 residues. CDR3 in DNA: TGTGCCAGCAGTTACTCGTACAGGGACACTGAAGCTTTCTTT. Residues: CASSYSYRDTEAFF.

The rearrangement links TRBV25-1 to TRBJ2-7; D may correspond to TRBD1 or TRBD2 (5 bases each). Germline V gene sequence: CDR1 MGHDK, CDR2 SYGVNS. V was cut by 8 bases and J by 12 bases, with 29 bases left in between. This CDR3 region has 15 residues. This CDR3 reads CASSHQFGTAALWYF. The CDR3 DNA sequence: TGTGCCAGCTCTCACCAATTCGGGACCGCCGCACTTTGGTACTTC.

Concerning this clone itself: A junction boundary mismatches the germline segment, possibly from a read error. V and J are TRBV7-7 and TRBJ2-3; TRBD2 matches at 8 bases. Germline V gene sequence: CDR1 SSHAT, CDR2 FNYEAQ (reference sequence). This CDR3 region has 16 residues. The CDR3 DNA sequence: TGTGCTAGCAGCCTCTTGGCGGGGGGAGACACAGATACGCAGTATTTT. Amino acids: CASSLLAGGDTDTQYF.

In DNA, the CDR3 is TGTGCCAGCAGCGTCACAGCGGGAATTACAGATACGCAGTATTTT. Translating gives CASSVTAGITDTQYF. The J gene is TRBJ2-3, the V gene TRBV9; 7 positions agree with TRBD2. V shed 2 bases and J 3 bases; nucleotides not matched to a gene: 6. This CDR3 spans 15 amino acids. Germline V gene sequence: CDR1 SGDLS, CDR2 YYNGEE.

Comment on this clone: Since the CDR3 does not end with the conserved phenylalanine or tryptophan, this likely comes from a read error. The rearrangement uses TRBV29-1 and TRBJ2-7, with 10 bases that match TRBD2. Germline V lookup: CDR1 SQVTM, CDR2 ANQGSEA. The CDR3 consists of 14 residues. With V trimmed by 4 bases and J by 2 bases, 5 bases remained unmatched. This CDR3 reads CSVGRTSGTYEQYL. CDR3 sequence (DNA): TGCAGCGTTGGACGGACTAGCGGAACCTACGAGCAGTACCTC.

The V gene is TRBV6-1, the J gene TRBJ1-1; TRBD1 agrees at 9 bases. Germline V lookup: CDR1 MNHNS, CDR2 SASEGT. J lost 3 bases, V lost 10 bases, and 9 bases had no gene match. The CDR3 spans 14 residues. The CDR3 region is CATDDRGRDTEAFF. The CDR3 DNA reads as TGTGCCACCGACGACAGGGGGAGAGACACTGAAGCTTTCTTT.